This T cell receptor (beta chain) was recorded in a study of T-cell reconstitution after alpha-beta-depleted transplantation in children. Germline CDR1 reads SGHRS; CDR2 reads YFSETQ. The CDR3 runs 18 residues. V was trimmed by 4 bases and J by 0 bases, leaving 19 bases between them. Preparing the TCRbeta library involved the use of unique molecular identifiers. TCRdb itself ran the PCR reads through MiXCR, one entry per CDR3 protein. The table shows some 520,000 distinct CDR3 sequences, with around a third occurring only once. The material sequenced was PBMCs from the stem cell graft donor, taken from the stem cell graft. The genes are TRBV5-1 and TRBJ1-4; D remains ambiguous. The TCR sequence derives from a human donor who donated a stem cell graft to a child with aplastic anemia. CDR3 residues: CASSRYSVRDSTNEKLFF. CDR3 bases: TGCGCCAGCAGCCGCTATTCGGTTAGAGATTCAACTAATGAAAAACTGTTTTTT.